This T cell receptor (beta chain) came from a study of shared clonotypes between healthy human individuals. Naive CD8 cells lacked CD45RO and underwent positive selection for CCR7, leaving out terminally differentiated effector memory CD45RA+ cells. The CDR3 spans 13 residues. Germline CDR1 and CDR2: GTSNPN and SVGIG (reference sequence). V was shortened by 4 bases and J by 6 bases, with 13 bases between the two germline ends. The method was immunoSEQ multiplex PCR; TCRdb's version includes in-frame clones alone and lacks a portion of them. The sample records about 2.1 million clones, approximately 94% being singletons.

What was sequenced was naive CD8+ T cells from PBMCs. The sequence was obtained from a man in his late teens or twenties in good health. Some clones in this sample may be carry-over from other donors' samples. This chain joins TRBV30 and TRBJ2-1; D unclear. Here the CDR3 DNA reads TGTGCCTGGAAAACGAGGAGAACCAATGAGCAGTTCTTC. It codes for CAWKTRRTNEQFF.